The clone carrying this T cell receptor (beta chain) was counted only a few times. What it binds is not known. The data stem from a study of T-cell reconstitution after alpha-beta-depleted transplantation in children. Study conclusions and caveats: Newly generated T cells supplied most T-cell counts and diversity one year post-transplant.

CDR3 length: 14 residues. Germline CDR1 reads MDHEN; CDR2 reads SYDVKM. V was trimmed by 5 bases and J by 0 bases, leaving 5 bases between them. The TCRbeta library was prepared with unique molecular identifiers. TCRdb used MiXCR to reprocess the PCR reads, holding one entry per CDR3 protein. This sample has hundreds of thousands of distinct CDR3 sequences, with roughly 14% found just once. The rearrangement joins TRBV28 to TRBJ2-6, with a possible D match to TRBD1 (5 bases). This receptor was taken from a girl aged 2 to 9 with congenital amegakaryocytic thrombocytopenia, due to receive a stem cell transplant. The input for sequencing was PBMCs, taken before TCRalphabeta/CD19-depleted stem cell transplant. CDR3 nucleotide sequence: TGTGCCAGCAGTGACAGCTCTGGGGCCAACGTCCTGACTTTC. As protein: CASSDSSGANVLTF.